This TCR beta chain came from a study of shared clonotypes between healthy human individuals. The CDR3 consists of 14 residues. Trimming stripped 3 bases from V and 4 bases from J, with 12 bases between. CDR1 is KGHSH, CDR2 LQKENI, per germline. Clones were read by immunoSEQ multiplex PCR, and TCRdb kept only the in-frame ones, dropping some. The repertoire holds 2 million to 3 million clones, with under 95% as singletons. The sequence derives from a man in his late teens or twenties in good health. Some clones in this sample may be carry-over from other donors' samples. V is TRBV18 and J is TRBJ2-5; D is unresolved. Material for sequencing was naive CD4+ T cells from PBMCs. Subset of the sample: CD45RA+ positively selected. The CDR3 DNA sequence: TGTGCCAGCTCACCCCAAGGGTTTGGAGAGACCCAGTACTTC. Protein product: CASSPQGFGETQYF.